This passage covers 8 T cell receptor beta chains from one sample sequenced in a study of patients and donors after allogeneic stem cell transplantation. TCRdb re-derived calls from the RT-PCR reads in MiXCR, one entry per CDR3 protein. The sample has approximately 170,000 distinct CDR3 sequences, about 24% seen once. The sequencing input was blood, either unsorted or a sorted T cell fraction (not recorded which). The receptors here all came from a human donor who was either an allogeneic HSCT recipient or a stem cell or donor lymphocyte infusion donor (not recorded which). It is not recorded whose cells these are; they may come from a transplant donor.

V is TRBV29-1 and J is TRBJ1-5, with 8 bases that match TRBD1. V trimming: 4 bases; J trimming: 0 bases; junction bases outside the gene matches: 5. CDR3 size: 15 residues. Germline V lookup: CDR1 SQVTM, CDR2 ANQGSEA. The CDR3 sequence: CSVGETGASNQPQHF. CDR3 DNA sequence: TGCAGCGTTGGAGAGACAGGGGCTAGCAATCAGCCCCAGCATTTT. The complete variable domain, with remaining parts taken from reference TRBV29-1 and TRBJ1-5, reads SAVISQKPSRDICQRGTSLTIQCQVDSQVTMMFWYRQQPGQSLTLIATANQGSEATYESGFVIDKFPISRPNLTFSTLTVSNMSPEDSSIYLCSVGETGASNQPQHFGDGTRLSIL.

The V and J genes are TRBV20-1 and TRBJ2-7; D may be TRBD2 (6 bases). The CDR3 spans 13 residues. Germline loops: CDR1 DFQATT, CDR2 SNEGSKA (reference sequence). The V end was cut by 0 bases, the J end by 6 bases, with 12 bases between. CDR3 protein: CSARDVGGTEQYF. The CDR3 DNA reads TGCAGTGCTAGAGATGTTGGGGGGACCGAGCAGTACTTC.

The chain combines TRBV3-1 with TRBJ1-2; D possibly corresponds to TRBD1 (6 bases). Deletions cut 5 bases from V and 0 bases from J, with 16 bases between. Germline CDR1 LGHDT, CDR2 YNNKEL (reference sequence). This CDR3 comprises 16 residues. This chain's CDR3 is CASSYQQGRANYGYTF. DNA of the CDR3: TGTGCCAGCAGCTACCAACAGGGCAGAGCTAACTATGGCTACACCTTC. The full variable domain, with the rest looked up from reference TRBV3-1 and TRBJ1-2, is DTAVSQTPKYLVTQMGNDKSIKCEQNLGHDTMYWYKQDSKKFLKIMFSYNNKELIINETVPNRFSPKSPDKAHLNLHINSLELGDSAVYFCASSYQQGRANYGYTFGSGTRLTVV.

In its sample, this clonotype was seen a few times. The chain joins TRBV7-9 to TRBJ2-5; 10 bases line up with TRBD1. Germline values: CDR1 SEHNR, CDR2 FQNEAQ (reference sequence). V shed 7 bases and J 4 bases; nucleotides not matched to a gene: 6. The CDR3 length is 14 residues. The CDR3 loop reads CASNRQGAAETQYF. Written as DNA, the CDR3 is TGTGCCAGCAACCGACAGGGGGCTGCAGAGACCCAGTACTTC. Combining the CDR3 with reference TRBV7-9 and TRBJ2-5 gives the whole variable domain DTGVSQNPRHKITKRGQNVTFRCDPISEHNRLYWYRQTLGQGPEFLTYFQNEAQLEKSRLLSDRFSAERPKGSFSTLEIQRTEQGDSAMYLCASNRQGAAETQYFGPGTRLLVL.

The chain recombines TRBV12-3 or TRBV12-4 with TRBJ2-7, with 8 bases lining up with TRBD1. CDR3 length equals 13 residues. Losses at the gene ends were 6 bases for V and 2 bases for J; bases not matched to a gene: 3. The CDR3 DNA reads TGTGCCAGCAGACCGACAGGGGCCTACGAGCAGTACTTC. The encoded protein is CASRPTGAYEQYF.

Concerning this clonotype: One end of the junction is discordant with germline, which a read error may explain. The V call is TRBV28, the J call TRBJ2-3; the match to TRBD1 covers 7 bases. The V gene's germline CDR1 is MDHEN and CDR2 SYDVKM. The CDR3 runs to 11 residues. The CDR3 nucleotides are TGTGCCAGCAGCCTCGGACAGGATTGGAATTTT. As protein: CASSLGQDWNF.

This chain uses TRBV11-2 with TRBJ2-3; TRBD2 aligns across 10 bases. The trim removed 5 bases at V and 0 bases at J, leaving 11 bases unmatched. CDR3 size: 18 residues. Germline CDR1 and CDR2: SGHAT and FQNNGV. The CDR3 is CASSPPTALAGSTDTQYF. The CDR3 DNA sequence: TGTGCCAGCAGCCCCCCGACCGCACTAGCGGGGAGCACAGATACGCAGTATTTT.

As DNA, the CDR3 is TGTGCCAGCAGCCAAGTACCTATACACACTGAAGCTTTCTTT. Protein sequence: CASSQVPIHTEAFF. The chain uses TRBV3-1 and TRBJ1-1; no reliable D call. The V gene lost 1 base and the J gene lost 3 bases, with 9 bases spanning the gap. CDR3 size: 14 residues. Germline values: CDR1 LGHDT, CDR2 YNNKEL (reference sequence). Based on the CDR3 plus reference TRBV3-1 and TRBJ1-1, the full variable domain is DTAVSQTPKYLVTQMGNDKSIKCEQNLGHDTMYWYKQDSKKFLKIMFSYNNKELIINETVPNRFSPKSPDKAHLNLHINSLELGDSAVYFCASSQVPIHTEAFFGQGTRLTVV.